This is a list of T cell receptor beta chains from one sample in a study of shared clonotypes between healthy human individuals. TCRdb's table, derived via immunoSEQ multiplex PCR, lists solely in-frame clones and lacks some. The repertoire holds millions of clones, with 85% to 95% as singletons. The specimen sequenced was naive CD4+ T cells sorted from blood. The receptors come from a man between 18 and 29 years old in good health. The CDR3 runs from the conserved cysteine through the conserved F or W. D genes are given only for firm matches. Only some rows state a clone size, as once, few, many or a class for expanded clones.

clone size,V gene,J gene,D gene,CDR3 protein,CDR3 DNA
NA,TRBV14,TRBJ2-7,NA,CASSRRPAGEQYF,TGTGCCAGCAGCCGCCGACCGGCGGGCGAGCAGTACTTC
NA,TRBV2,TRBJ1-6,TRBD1,CASRDSTNSPLHF,TGTGCCAGCCGGGACAGCACCAATTCACCCCTCCACTTT
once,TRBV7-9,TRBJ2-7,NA,CASSLGVQAYEQYF,TGTGCCAGCAGCTTGGGAGTCCAGGCCTACGAGCAGTACTTC
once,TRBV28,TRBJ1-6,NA,CASRGGGGSPLHF,TGTGCCAGCAGAGGGGGGGGAGGTTCACCCCTCCACTTT
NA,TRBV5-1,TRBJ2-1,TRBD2,CASSPPRGLADYNEQFF,TGCGCCAGCAGCCCCCCCCGGGGACTAGCGGACTACAATGAGCAGTTCTTC
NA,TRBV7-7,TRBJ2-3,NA,CASSLAGLTDTQYF,TGTGCTAGCAGCTTGGCCGGACTCACAGATACGCAGTATTTT
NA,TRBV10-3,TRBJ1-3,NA,CAISGDGIRNTIYF,TGTGCCATCAGTGGGGACGGGATCAGAAACACCATATATTTT
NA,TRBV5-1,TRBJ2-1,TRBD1,CASSSRQGWNEQFF,TGCGCCAGCAGCTCCCGACAGGGGTGGAATGAGCAGTTCTTC
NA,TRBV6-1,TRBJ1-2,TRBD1,CASSVRDRTANYGYTF,TGTGCCAGCAGTGTCCGGGACAGGACAGCTAACTATGGCTACACCTTC
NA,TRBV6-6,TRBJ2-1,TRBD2,CASSATSGTYNEQFF,TGTGCCAGCAGTGCGACTAGCGGGACCTACAATGAGCAGTTCTTC
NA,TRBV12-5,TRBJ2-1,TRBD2,CASGLVAGGSYNEQFF,TGTGCTAGTGGTTTGGTGGCGGGGGGATCCTACAATGAGCAGTTCTTC
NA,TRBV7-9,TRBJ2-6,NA,CASSPGTTSPSGANVLTF,TGTGCCAGCAGTCCGGGGACAACGTCTCCCTCTGGGGCCAACGTCCTGACTTTC
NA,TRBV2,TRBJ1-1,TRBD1,CASNPQGAVTEAFF,TGTGCCAGCAACCCACAGGGGGCGGTCACTGAAGCTTTCTTT
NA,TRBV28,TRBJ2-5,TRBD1,CASPPGQGETQYF,TGTGCCAGCCCCCCGGGACAGGGTGAGACCCAGTACTTC
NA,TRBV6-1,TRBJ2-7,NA,CASSVTASSYEQYF,TGTGCCAGCAGTGTAACGGCTAGCTCCTACGAGCAGTACTTC
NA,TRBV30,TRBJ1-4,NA,CAWSTGAEKLFF,TGTGCCTGGAGTACTGGGGCCGAAAAACTGTTTTTT
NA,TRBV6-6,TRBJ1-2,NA,CASTRNAEGSYTF,TGTGCCAGCACGAGGAACGCCGAAGGAAGCTACACCTTC
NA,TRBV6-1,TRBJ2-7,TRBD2,CASILLAGGVYEQYF,TGTGCCAGCATTCTACTAGCGGGAGGGGTTTACGAGCAGTACTTC
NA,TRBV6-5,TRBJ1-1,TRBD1,CASKTGGGTEAFF,TGTGCCAGCAAAACAGGGGGCGGGACTGAAGCTTTCTTT
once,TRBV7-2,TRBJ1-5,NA,CASSLSMTSGYTPQHF,TGTGCCAGCAGCTTATCTATGACAAGTGGGTACACGCCCCAGCATTTT
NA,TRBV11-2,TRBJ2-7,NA,CASSLAWVTGVVYEQYF,TGTGCCAGCAGCTTAGCTTGGGTAACGGGAGTTGTTTACGAGCAGTACTTC
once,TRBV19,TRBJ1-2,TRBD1,CASSIWDRKTNYGYTF,TGTGCCAGTAGTATTTGGGACAGAAAAACTAACTATGGCTACACCTTC
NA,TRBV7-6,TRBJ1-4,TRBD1,CASSSTGANEKLFF,TGTGCCAGCAGCTCGACAGGGGCTAATGAAAAACTGTTTTTT
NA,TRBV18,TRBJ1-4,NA,CASSPGATNEKLFF,TGTGCCAGCTCCCCGGGTGCAACTAATGAAAAACTGTTTTTT
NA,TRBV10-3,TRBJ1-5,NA,CAISEAPNQPQHF,TGTGCCATCAGTGAGGCGCCCAATCAGCCCCAGCATTTT
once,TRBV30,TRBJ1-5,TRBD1,CAWSGGQGAVQPQHF,TGTGCCTGGAGCGGCGGACAGGGGGCAGTACAGCCCCAGCATTTT
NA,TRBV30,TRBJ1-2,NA,CAWSVKGLRYTF,TGTGCCTGGAGTGTAAAGGGTCTACGCTACACCTTC
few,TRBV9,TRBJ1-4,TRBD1,CASSVGNRGGSTNEKLFF,TGTGCCAGCAGCGTAGGTAACAGGGGGGGATCAACTAATGAAAAACTGTTTTTT
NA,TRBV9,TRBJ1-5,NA,CASSVGTDNQPQHF,TGTGCCAGCAGCGTAGGGACAGATAATCAGCCCCAGCATTTT
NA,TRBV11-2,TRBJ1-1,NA,CASSLGTADYEAFF,TGTGCCAGCAGCTTAGGGACAGCCGACTATGAAGCTTTCTTT
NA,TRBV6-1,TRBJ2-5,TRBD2,CASRSAGGGETQYF,TGTGCCAGCAGATCAGCGGGAGGGGGGGAGACCCAGTACTTC
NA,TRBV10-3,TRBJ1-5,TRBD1,CAISERGQGIVSNQPQHF,TGTGCCATCAGCGAGAGGGGACAGGGGATCGTTAGCAATCAGCCCCAGCATTTT
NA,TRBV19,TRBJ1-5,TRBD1,CASISDRVGDQPQHF,TGTGCCAGTATTTCGGACAGGGTGGGCGATCAGCCCCAGCATTTT
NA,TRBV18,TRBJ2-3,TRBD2,CASSPRLAGEKDTQYF,TGTGCCAGCTCACCGCGGCTGGCGGGGGAAAAAGATACGCAGTATTTT
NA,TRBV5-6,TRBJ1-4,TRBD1,CASSVFSDRGTNEKLFF,TGTGCCAGCAGCGTCTTTTCGGACAGGGGAACTAATGAAAAACTGTTTTTT
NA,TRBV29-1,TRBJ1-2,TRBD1,CSVGGQGGYTF,TGCAGCGTTGGGGGACAGGGTGGCTACACCTTC
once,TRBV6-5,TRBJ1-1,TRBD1,CASSYGQVDTEAFF,TGTGCCAGCAGTTACGGACAGGTGGACACTGAAGCTTTCTTT
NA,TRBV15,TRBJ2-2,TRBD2,CATSKLAGGLRTGELFF,TGTGCCACCAGCAAACTAGCGGGGGGGCTCCGGACCGGGGAGCTGTTTTTT
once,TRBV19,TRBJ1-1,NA,CASEASKGTEAFF,TGTGCCAGTGAGGCCTCGAAGGGTACTGAAGCTTTCTTT
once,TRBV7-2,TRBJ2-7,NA,CASSSRDRGFGEQYF,TGTGCCAGCAGCTCCCGGGACCGTGGGTTCGGGGAGCAGTACTTC
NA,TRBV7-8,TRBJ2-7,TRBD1,CASSFARDRDSYEQYF,TGTGCCAGCAGCTTCGCGAGGGACAGAGACTCCTACGAGCAGTACTTC
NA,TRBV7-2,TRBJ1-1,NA,CASSPKGRGTEAFF,TGTGCCAGCAGCCCGAAAGGACGTGGGACTGAAGCTTTCTTT
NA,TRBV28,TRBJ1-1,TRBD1,CASSLFGTAVKAFF,TGTGCCAGCAGTTTGTTCGGGACAGCGGTGAAAGCTTTCTTT
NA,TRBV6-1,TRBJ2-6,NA,CASSEPYSGANVLTF,TGTGCCAGCAGTGAGCCTTACTCTGGGGCCAACGTCCTGACTTTC
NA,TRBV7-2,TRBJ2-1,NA,CASSLRGSYNEQFF,TGTGCCAGCAGCTTACGGGGCTCCTACAATGAGCAGTTCTTC
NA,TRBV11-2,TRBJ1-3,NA,CASSARGQTFSGNTIYF,TGTGCCAGCAGCGCCAGAGGACAGACCTTCTCTGGAAACACCATATATTTT
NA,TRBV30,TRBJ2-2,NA,CAWSDGVSGELFF,TGTGCCTGGAGTGACGGGGTGAGCGGGGAGCTGTTTTTT
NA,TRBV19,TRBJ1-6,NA,CASSIGVQANYNSPLHF,TGTGCCAGTAGTATAGGCGTACAGGCGAACTATAATTCACCCCTCCACTTT
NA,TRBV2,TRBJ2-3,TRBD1,CASFVDRETDTQYF,TGTGCCAGCTTCGTGGACAGGGAAACAGATACGCAGTATTTT
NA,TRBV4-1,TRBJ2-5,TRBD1,CASSPGQGWEETQYF,TGCGCCAGCAGCCCCGGACAGGGATGGGAAGAGACCCAGTACTTC
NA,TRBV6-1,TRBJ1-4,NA,CASSRQGTNEKLFF,TGTGCCAGCAGTCGGCAGGGCACTAATGAAAAACTGTTTTTT
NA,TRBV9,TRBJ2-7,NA,CASSVVANTYEQYF,TGTGCCAGCAGCGTAGTAGCGAACACCTACGAGCAGTACTTC
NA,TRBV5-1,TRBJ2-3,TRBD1,CASRLGQISTDTQYF,TGCGCCAGCAGATTGGGACAGATTAGCACAGATACGCAGTATTTT
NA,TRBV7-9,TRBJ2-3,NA,CASSFTISTDTQYF,TGTGCCAGCAGCTTCACCATAAGCACAGATACGCAGTATTTT
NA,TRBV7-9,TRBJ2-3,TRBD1,CASSQGGTDTQYF,TGTGCCTCGTCACAGGGGGGCACAGATACGCAGTATTTT
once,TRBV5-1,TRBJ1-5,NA,CASSLAPGGNQPQHF,TGCGCCAGCAGCTTGGCACCGGGGGGCAATCAGCCCCAGCATTTT
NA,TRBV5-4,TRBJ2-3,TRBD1,CASSLEMTGSTDTQYF,TGTGCCAGCAGCTTGGAGATGACAGGGAGCACAGATACGCAGTATTTT
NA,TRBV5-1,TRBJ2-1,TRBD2,CASSFSGGADEQFF,TGCGCCAGCAGCTTCAGCGGGGGGGCAGATGAGCAGTTCTTC
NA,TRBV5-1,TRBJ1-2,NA,CASSFEGGGYGYTF,TGCGCCAGCAGCTTCGAGGGTGGTGGCTATGGCTACACCTTC